Listed below are T cell receptor beta chains from one sample, sequenced in a study of shared clonotypes between healthy human individuals. Some clones are missing from TCRdb's copy, which holds only in-frame ones; the method was immunoSEQ multiplex PCR. Among about 2 million clones listed, approximately 95% were seen once. The sample was naive CD4+ T cells sorted from blood. These receptors came from a man between 18 and 35 years old in good health. Each CDR3 is given without its conserved first and last residue.

TRBJ1-2,13,TRBV11-2,ASSPSGTVLYGYT
TRBJ1-1,12,TRBV6-5,ASSPPGRNTEAF
TRBJ1-2,12,TRBV10-3,AISEHGTDYGYT
TRBJ2-1,13,TRBV29-1,SVEDRIARGNEQF
TRBJ2-1,9,TRBV2,ASSVWYEQF
TRBJ1-1,13,TRBV5-1,ASSFYRGKGTEAF
TRBJ2-7,9,TRBV5-1,ASSSGVEQY
TRBJ1-4,12,TRBV5-1,ASRGDRGTEKLF
TRBJ2-7,15,TRBV7-2,ASSLVALAGVKSEQY
TRBJ2-1,14,TRBV5-6,ASSLRRATSYNEQF
TRBJ1-2,12,TRBV7-2,ASSLEGDRRGYT
TRBJ2-3,15,TRBV7-2,ASSFSGTSGGTDTQY
TRBJ1-1,11,TRBV5-4,ASSLGVGTEAF
TRBJ2-1,14,TRBV10-3,AISDQWTSGNNEQF
TRBJ1-5,15,TRBV18,ASSPNVGQGGRGAQH
TRBJ2-7,12,TRBV2,ASSTGPPAYEQY
TRBJ2-1,13,TRBV11-3,ASSLATGGYNEQF
TRBJ2-7,12,TRBV2,ASSATQAPAEQY
TRBJ1-1,11,TRBV10-1,ASSDYRATEAF
TRBJ2-1,9,TRBV29-1,SGGEHNEQF
TRBJ1-5,12,TRBV6-1,ASKTGFSNQPQH
TRBJ2-3,11,TRBV18,ASSPPGREPQY
TRBJ2-2,14,TRBV5-1,ASSLVLGVSTGELF
TRBJ2-3,12,TRBV29-1,SVEGQKITDTQY
TRBJ1-1,12,TRBV11-2,ASSLVGRGAEAF
TRBJ1-1,11,TRBV2,ASSVGQATEAF
TRBJ1-1,11,TRBV6-6,ASSRTGGTEAF
TRBJ1-2,13,TRBV11-3,ASSRFYRPEYGYT
TRBJ1-6,13,TRBV6-5,ASSYSAAYNSPLH
TRBJ2-5,10,TRBV30,AWSGGAETQY
TRBJ2-1,13,TRBV10-2,ASREGQGSYNEQF
TRBJ2-7,12,TRBV19,ASSGDTRFYEQY
TRBJ2-3,12,TRBV9,ASGPQTSTDTQY
TRBJ2-5,13,TRBV15,ATSRDISGQETQY
TRBJ1-1,10,TRBV2,ASNAPTGEAF
TRBJ2-5,11,TRBV9,ASSVRGEETQY
TRBJ2-7,12,TRBV7-6,ASSLLAASYEQY
TRBJ2-2,17,TRBV28,ASSPGLAGFLSNTGELF
TRBJ2-3,14,TRBV28,ASSLGRAPSTDTQY
TRBJ1-6,14,TRBV28,ASSHQGAPYNSPLH
TRBJ2-7,14,TRBV7-2,ASSLVGASGNYEQY
TRBJ2-7,12,TRBV11-3,ASSFYGIAYEQY
TRBJ1-4,12,TRBV30,AWSVWPREEKLF
TRBJ2-2,13,TRBV11-2,ASSSSGTSLRELF
TRBJ2-2,12,TRBV6-6,ASIPDSNTGELF
TRBJ2-5,10,TRBV12-5,ACWGPLETQY
TRBJ1-1,13,TRBV5-1,ATTKNDRPGTEAF
TRBJ2-1,13,TRBV7-9,ASSLGGGDGREQF
TRBJ2-1,13,TRBV5-1,ASSLVLAGGDEQF
TRBJ1-2,13,TRBV28,ASSLGDRVYSGYT
TRBJ1-2,10,TRBV29-1,SVEGHNYGYT
TRBJ1-6,13,TRBV9,ASSVGQDDNSPLH
TRBJ1-3,11,TRBV7-9,ASSLGGGNTIY
TRBJ2-7,12,TRBV18,ASSQGQGVYEQY
TRBJ2-2,12,TRBV7-9,ASRFGRNTGELF
TRBJ1-2,12,TRBV6-5,ASSYSVRGNGYT
TRBJ2-7,13,TRBV4-2,ASSQTGQGAREQY
TRBJ1-5,15,TRBV21-1,ASSRTRRETRNQPQH
TRBJ2-7,12,TRBV12-5,ASGLGTSGNEQY